What follows describes a single TCR beta chain. Its specificity is not known. The CDR3 covers 13 residues. Per the germline V gene, CDR1 is SGHAT and CDR2 is FQNNGV. Trimming took 5 bases from V and 6 from J, leaving 14 bases between them. This sample was taken from a study of T cell responses to AZD1222 COVID-19 vaccine. Clones were read by immunoSEQ multiplex PCR, and TCRdb kept only the in-frame ones, dropping some. The sample carries some 130,000 clones, approximately 90% recorded once. General observations from the study: Sampling that yielded the repertoires occurred only after the peak T cell response.

The receptor's source is an adult in good health. This material consisted of peripheral blood, taken on day 0 of AZD1222 vaccination. V usage is TRBV11-2 and J usage is TRBJ2-7, with no clear D. The CDR3 bases are TGTGCCAGCAGCCCGGGCCTGCTCGGCGAGCAGTACTTC. This gives the protein CASSPGLLGEQYF.